The 15 T cell receptor beta chains below come from one sample, sequenced in a study of cytomegalovirus exposure and HLA in healthy donors. Primers for the PCR totalled 60 Vbeta and 13 Jbeta. Assay used: immunoSEQ multiplex PCR; TCRdb lists only in-frame clones, some missing. The sample totals approximately 190,000 clones; its top ten clones hold around 0.74%. The sequenced material came from PBMCs. Every receptor here comes from a boy aged 5-17 years in good health and CMV-seronegative.

The rearrangement joins TRBV5-5 to TRBJ2-7, with D perhaps TRBD2 (6 bases). CDR1 and CDR2 from the germline V gene are SGHKS and YYEKEE (reference sequence). V was clipped by 4 bases and J by 8 bases, with 25 bases between them. The CDR3 length is 16 residues. Here the CDR3 DNA reads TGTGCCAGCAGCCTATCTGGGGCGGGGCGCGTTTTACAGCAGTACTTC. It is translated as CASSLSGAGRVLQQYF. The complete variable domain, with remaining parts taken from reference TRBV5-5 and TRBJ2-7, reads DAGVTQSPTHLIKTRGQQVTLRCSPISGHKSVSWYQQVLGQGPQFIFQYYEKEERGRGNFPDRFSARQFPNYSSELNVNALLLGDSALYLCASSLSGAGRVLQQYFGPGTRLTVT.

V and J are TRBV29-1 and TRBJ2-2; D ambiguous. V lost 2 bases and J lost 2, with 9 bases in between. The germline V gene encodes CDR1 SQVTM and CDR2 ANQGSEA. This CDR3 has 14 amino acids. The CDR3, as DNA: TGCAGCGTTGAAAGTCAACTTAACACCGGGGAGCTGTTTTTT. Its protein is CSVESQLNTGELFF.

The rearrangement uses TRBV2 and TRBJ2-5; no clear D gene. The germline V and J ends were trimmed by 6 bases and 4 bases, with 21 bases remaining between them. CDR1 and CDR2 (germline): SNHLY, FYNNEI. This CDR3 is 16 amino acids long. The CDR3 reads CASRDNPLTSGETQYF. The CDR3 bases are TGTGCCAGCAGGGATAACCCTCTTACCTCGGGAGAGACCCAGTACTTC.

The chain joins TRBV30 to TRBJ1-5; a weak D match, TRBD1 (5 bases). Looked up from germline, CDR1 is GTSNPN and CDR2 is SVGIG (reference sequence). CDR3 size: 14 residues. The CDR3 region has the DNA TGTGCATCCCAATCCACGGGACTTAATCAGCCCCAGCATTTT. This sequence encodes CASQSTGLNQPQHF. Full variable domain (remainder filled in from reference TRBV30 and TRBJ1-5): SQTIHQWPATLVQPVGSPLSLECTVEGTSNPNLYWYRQAAGRGLQLLFYSVGIGQISSEVPQNLSASRPQDRQFILSSKKLLLSDSGFYLCASQSTGLNQPQHFGDGTRLSIL.

The chain carries TRBV19 and TRBJ1-1, with D possibly being TRBD1 (6 bases). Trimming took 6 bases from V and 11 from J, leaving 16 bases between them. Germline V gene sequence: CDR1 LNHDA, CDR2 SQIVND (reference sequence). This CDR3 region has 12 residues. This CDR3 is CASREHGTRAFF. The CDR3 nucleotides read TGTGCCAGTAGGGAGCATGGGACAAGGGCTTTCTTT.

For the CDR3, the DNA is TGTGCCAGCAGTTCCGACCGGGTTTCCTACGAGCAGTACTTC. Amino acid sequence: CASSSDRVSYEQYF. The rearrangement uses TRBV27 and TRBJ2-7, with no clear D. Trimming stripped 4 bases from V and 1 base from J, with 11 bases between. The CDR3 totals 14 residues. Germline CDR1 and CDR2: MNHEY and SMNVEV (reference sequence).

The chain carries TRBV7-3 and TRBJ2-7; perhaps TRBD2 as D (6 bases). CDR3 length: 16 amino acids. Germline V lookup: CDR1 SGHTA, CDR2 FQGTGA. Trimming took off 2 bases at V and 5 bases at J, with 19 bases between the two ends. For the CDR3, the DNA is TGTGCCAGCAGCTTAGGGAGGAGAGCGTTGTCACACGAGCAGTACTTC. This translates into CASSLGRRALSHEQYF.

The chain recombines TRBV28 with TRBJ1-5; D is undetermined. Germline lookup yields CDR1 MDHEN and CDR2 SYDVKM. V lost 3 bases to trimming and J lost 7 bases, with 10 bases between them. The length of the CDR3 is 13 residues. The CDR3, as DNA: TGTGCCAGCAGTTTGGGCATATGGCAGCCCCAGCATTTT. Its protein product is CASSLGIWQPQHF.

The chain has TRBV5-5 and TRBJ1-5; 8 bases fit TRBD1. CDR3 length: 15 amino acids. Germline values: CDR1 SGHKS, CDR2 YYEKEE (reference sequence). The ends lost 1 base at V and 7 bases at J; junction bases unmatched: 7. The CDR3 here is CASSLSGGEGQPQHF. The CDR3 region has the DNA TGTGCCAGCAGCTTGTCAGGGGGCGAGGGCCAGCCCCAGCATTTT.

The chain combines TRBV29-1 with TRBJ1-2, with D possibly TRBD1 on 6 matching bases. V was pared by 3 bases and J by 7 bases, with 12 bases between. The CDR3 is 12 residues long. Looked up from germline, CDR1 is SQVTM and CDR2 is ANQGSEA. The CDR3: CSVDRGAGGYTF. The CDR3 DNA is TGCAGCGTTGATCGGGGGGCGGGTGGCTACACCTTC.

The rearrangement joins TRBV7-2 to TRBJ2-7; 9 bases line up with TRBD1. CDR3 length: 15 residues. Unmatched junction bases numbered 4, after V lost 1 base and J lost 3 bases. Germline V gene data show CDR1 as SGHTA and CDR2 as FQGNSA. The CDR3: CASSLGWTGVYEQYF. In nucleotides, the CDR3 is TGTGCCAGCAGCTTAGGGTGGACAGGGGTCTACGAGCAGTACTTC.

The chain has TRBV7-9 and TRBJ1-2, with D tentatively TRBD1 (5 bases). From germline, CDR1 is SEHNR and CDR2 FQNEAQ (reference sequence). The CDR3 totals 15 residues. Trimming took off 5 bases at V and 6 bases at J, with 19 bases between the two ends. CDR3 residues: CASSLGSRDWNGYTF. CDR3 nucleotides: TGTGCCAGCAGCCTAGGGTCCAGGGATTGGAATGGCTACACCTTC.

The chain carries TRBV19 and TRBJ1-2, with D maybe TRBD1 (5 bases). Trimming removed 6 bases from V and 4 bases from J, with 15 bases in between. Germline V gene data show CDR1 as LNHDA and CDR2 as SQIVND (reference sequence). The CDR3 contains 14 residues. The CDR3, as DNA: TGTGCCAGTAGCAGGTTTGGAACAGGCTATGGCTACACCTTC. Its protein is CASSRFGTGYGYTF.

The rearrangement links TRBV19 to TRBJ1-1, with D hard to call. Trimming removed 10 bases from V and 6 bases from J, with 12 bases in between. The germline V gene has CDR1 LNHDA and CDR2 SQIVND (reference sequence). This CDR3 has 11 amino acids. CDR3 nucleotide sequence: TGTGCCACCGCTATCGGGGCTGAAGCTTTCTTT. Translating gives CATAIGAEAFF.

This sequence joins TRBV28 and TRBJ2-1; 8 bases match TRBD2. The CDR3 loop spans 15 amino acids. CDR1 is MDHEN and CDR2 is SYDVKM in the germline V gene. The trim removed 1 base at V and 5 bases at J, leaving 4 bases unmatched. The CDR3: CASSLYPAGDNEQFF. The CDR3 DNA follows: TGTGCCAGCAGTTTATACCCAGCGGGGGACAATGAGCAGTTCTTC.